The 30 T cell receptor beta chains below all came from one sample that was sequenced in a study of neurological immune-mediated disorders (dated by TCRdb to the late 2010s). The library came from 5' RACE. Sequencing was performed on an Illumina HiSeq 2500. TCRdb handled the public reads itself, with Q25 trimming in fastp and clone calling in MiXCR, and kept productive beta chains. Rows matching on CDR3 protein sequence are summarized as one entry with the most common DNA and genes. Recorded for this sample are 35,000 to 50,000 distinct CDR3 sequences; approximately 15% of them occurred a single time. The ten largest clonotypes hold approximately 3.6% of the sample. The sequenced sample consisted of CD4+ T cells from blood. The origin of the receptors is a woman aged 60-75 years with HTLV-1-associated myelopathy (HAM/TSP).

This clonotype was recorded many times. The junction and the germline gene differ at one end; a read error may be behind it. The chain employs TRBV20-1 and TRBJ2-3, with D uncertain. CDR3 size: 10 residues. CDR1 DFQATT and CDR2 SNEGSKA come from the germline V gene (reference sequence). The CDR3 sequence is CSAGDNTQYF. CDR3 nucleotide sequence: TGCAGTGCTGGAGACAATACGCAGTATTTT.

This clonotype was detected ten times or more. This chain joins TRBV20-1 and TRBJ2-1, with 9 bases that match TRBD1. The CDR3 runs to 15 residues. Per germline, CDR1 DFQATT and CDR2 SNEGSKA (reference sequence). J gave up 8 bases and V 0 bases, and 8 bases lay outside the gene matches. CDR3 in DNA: TGCAGTGCTAGAGATCACAGGGGGCCTCCGGATGAGCAGTTCTTC. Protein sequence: CSARDHRGPPDEQFF.

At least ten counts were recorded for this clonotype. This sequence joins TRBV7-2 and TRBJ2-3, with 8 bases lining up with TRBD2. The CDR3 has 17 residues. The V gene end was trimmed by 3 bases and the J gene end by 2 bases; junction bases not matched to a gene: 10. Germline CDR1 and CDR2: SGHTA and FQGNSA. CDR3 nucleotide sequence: TGTGCCAGCAGCTTTAGCCCGCTCGGGGGGGCCACAGATACGCAGTATTTT. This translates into CASSFSPLGGATDTQYF.

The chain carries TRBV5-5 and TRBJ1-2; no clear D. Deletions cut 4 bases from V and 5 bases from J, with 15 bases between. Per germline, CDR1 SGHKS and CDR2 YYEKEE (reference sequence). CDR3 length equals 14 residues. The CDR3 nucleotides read TGTGCCAGCAGCCCAGGTCAGGCGGGATATGGCTACACCTTC. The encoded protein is CASSPGQAGYGYTF.

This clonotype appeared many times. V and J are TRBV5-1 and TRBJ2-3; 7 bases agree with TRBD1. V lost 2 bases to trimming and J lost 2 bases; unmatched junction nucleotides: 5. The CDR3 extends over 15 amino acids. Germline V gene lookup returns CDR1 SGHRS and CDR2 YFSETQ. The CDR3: CASSFTGVPTDTQYF. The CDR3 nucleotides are TGCGCCAGCAGCTTTACAGGGGTCCCCACAGATACGCAGTATTTT.

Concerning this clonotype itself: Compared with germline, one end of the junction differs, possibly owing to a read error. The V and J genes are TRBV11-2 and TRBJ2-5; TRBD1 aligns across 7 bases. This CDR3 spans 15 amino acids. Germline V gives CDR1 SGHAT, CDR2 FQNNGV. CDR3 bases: TGTTCCAGCAGCTTTTCGGGACAGCCACAAGAGACCCAGTACTTC. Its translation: CSSSFSGQPQETQYF. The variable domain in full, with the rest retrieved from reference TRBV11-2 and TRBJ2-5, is EAGVAQSPRYKIIEKRQSVAFWCNPISGHATLYWYQQILGQGPKLLIQFQNNGVVDDSQLPKDRFSAERLKGVDSTLKIQPAKLEDSAVYLCSSSFSGQPQETQYFGPGTRLLVL.

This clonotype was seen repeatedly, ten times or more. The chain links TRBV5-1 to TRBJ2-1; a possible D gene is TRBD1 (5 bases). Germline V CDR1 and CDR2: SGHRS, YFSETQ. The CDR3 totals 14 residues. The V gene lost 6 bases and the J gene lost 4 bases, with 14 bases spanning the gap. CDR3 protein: CASKEQDGYNEQFF. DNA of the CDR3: TGCGCCAGCAAGGAACAGGACGGTTACAATGAGCAGTTCTTC.

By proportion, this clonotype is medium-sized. CDR3 sequence (DNA): TGCAGTGCTAGGCCGCCGGGAGCCTTGGGTACGCAGTATTTT. Its translation: CSARPPGALGTQYF. The V and J genes are TRBV20-1 and TRBJ2-3, with a weak D call TRBD2 (6 bases). This CDR3 spans 14 amino acids. The V gene lost 3 bases and the J gene lost 8 bases, with 18 bases spanning the gap. CDR1 is DFQATT and CDR2 is SNEGSKA in the germline V gene (reference sequence).

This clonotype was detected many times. The CDR3 sequence: CASSQGTNTEAFF. The CDR3 DNA sequence: TGCGCCAGCAGTCAGGGGACGAACACTGAAGCTTTCTTT. The chain links TRBV5-1 to TRBJ1-1, with a tentative D call TRBD1 (6 bases). This CDR3 region has 13 residues. The V and J ends lost 5 bases and 1 base respectively, with 9 bases between them. CDR1 and CDR2 from the germline V gene are SGHRS and YFSETQ.

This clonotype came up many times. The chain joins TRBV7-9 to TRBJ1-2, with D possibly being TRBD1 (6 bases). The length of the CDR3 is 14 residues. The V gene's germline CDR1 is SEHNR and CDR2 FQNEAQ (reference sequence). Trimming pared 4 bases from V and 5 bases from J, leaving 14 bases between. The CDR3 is CASSSRRGLYGYTF. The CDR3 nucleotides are TGTGCCAGCAGCTCTCGCAGGGGTCTATATGGCTACACCTTC. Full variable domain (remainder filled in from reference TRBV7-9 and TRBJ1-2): DTGVSQNPRHKITKRGQNVTFRCDPISEHNRLYWYRQTLGQGPEFLTYFQNEAQLEKSRLLSDRFSAERPKGSFSTLEIQRTEQGDSAMYLCASSSRRGLYGYTFGSGTRLTVV.

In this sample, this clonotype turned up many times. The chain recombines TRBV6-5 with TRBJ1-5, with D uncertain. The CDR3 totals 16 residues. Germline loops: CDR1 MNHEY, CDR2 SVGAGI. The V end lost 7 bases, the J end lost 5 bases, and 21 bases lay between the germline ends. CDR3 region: CASIKKLEQIDQPQHF. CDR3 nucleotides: TGTGCCAGCATCAAGAAGTTGGAACAAATCGATCAGCCCCAGCATTTT.

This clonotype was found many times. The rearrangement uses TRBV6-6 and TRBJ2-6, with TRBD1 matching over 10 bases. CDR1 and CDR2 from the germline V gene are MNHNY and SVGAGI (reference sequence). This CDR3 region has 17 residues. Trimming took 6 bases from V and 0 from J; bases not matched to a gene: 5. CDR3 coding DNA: TGTGCCAGCAGGTGGACAGGGGGATCCTCTGGGGCCAACGTCCTGACTTTC. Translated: CASRWTGGSSGANVLTF.

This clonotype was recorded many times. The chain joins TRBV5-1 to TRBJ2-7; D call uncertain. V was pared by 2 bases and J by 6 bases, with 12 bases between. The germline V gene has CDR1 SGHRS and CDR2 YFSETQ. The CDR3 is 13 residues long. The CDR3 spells CASSFWQMGEQYF. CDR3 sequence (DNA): TGCGCCAGCAGCTTTTGGCAAATGGGCGAGCAGTACTTC.

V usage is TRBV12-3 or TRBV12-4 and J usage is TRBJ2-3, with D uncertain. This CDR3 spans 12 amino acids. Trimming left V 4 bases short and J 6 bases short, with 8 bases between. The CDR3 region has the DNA TGTGCCAGCAGTTCCTCGGAGGATACGCAGTATTTT. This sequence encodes CASSSSEDTQYF.

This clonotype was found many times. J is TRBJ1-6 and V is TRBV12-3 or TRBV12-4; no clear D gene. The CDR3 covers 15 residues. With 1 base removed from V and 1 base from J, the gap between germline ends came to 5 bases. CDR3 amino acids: CASSLDGSYNSPLHF. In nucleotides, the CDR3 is TGTGCCAGCAGTTTAGACGGATCCTATAATTCACCCCTCCACTTT.

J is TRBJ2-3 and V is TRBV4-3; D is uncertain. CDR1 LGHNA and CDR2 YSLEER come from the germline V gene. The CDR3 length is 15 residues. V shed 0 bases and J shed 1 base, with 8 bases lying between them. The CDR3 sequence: CASSQDGSGTDTQYF. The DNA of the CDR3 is TGCGCCAGCAGCCAAGACGGGTCAGGCACAGATACGCAGTATTTT.

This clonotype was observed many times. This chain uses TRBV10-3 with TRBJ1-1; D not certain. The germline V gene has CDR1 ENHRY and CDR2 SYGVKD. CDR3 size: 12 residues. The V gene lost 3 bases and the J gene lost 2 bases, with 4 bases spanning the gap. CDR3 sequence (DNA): TGTGCCATCAGTGAACTAAACACTGAAGCTTTCTTT. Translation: CAISELNTEAFF.

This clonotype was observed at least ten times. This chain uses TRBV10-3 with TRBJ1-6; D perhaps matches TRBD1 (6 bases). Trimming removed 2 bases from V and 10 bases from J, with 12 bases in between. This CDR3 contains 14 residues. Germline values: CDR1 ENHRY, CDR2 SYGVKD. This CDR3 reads CAISERGSESPLHF. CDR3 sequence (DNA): TGTGCCATCAGTGAGAGGGGGTCAGAATCACCCCTCCACTTT.

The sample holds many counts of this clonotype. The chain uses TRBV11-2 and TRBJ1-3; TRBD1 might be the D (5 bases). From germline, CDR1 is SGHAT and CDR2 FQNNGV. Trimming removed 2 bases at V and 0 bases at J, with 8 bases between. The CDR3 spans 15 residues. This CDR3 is CASSLNRGSGNTIYF. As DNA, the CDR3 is TGTGCCAGCAGCTTAAATAGGGGCTCTGGAAACACCATATATTTT. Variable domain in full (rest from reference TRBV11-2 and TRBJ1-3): EAGVAQSPRYKIIEKRQSVAFWCNPISGHATLYWYQQILGQGPKLLIQFQNNGVVDDSQLPKDRFSAERLKGVDSTLKIQPAKLEDSAVYLCASSLNRGSGNTIYFGEGSWLTVV.

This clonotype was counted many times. This CDR3 reads CASRRSGTSSSNEQFF. The CDR3 DNA sequence: TGCGCCAGCAGGAGAAGCGGGACTAGTAGTTCCAATGAGCAGTTCTTC. The V gene is TRBV5-1, the J gene TRBJ2-1, with 8 nucleotides matching TRBD2. The germline V gene encodes CDR1 SGHRS and CDR2 YFSETQ. The CDR3 runs to 16 residues. V shed 5 bases and J 6 bases; nucleotides not matched to a gene: 13.

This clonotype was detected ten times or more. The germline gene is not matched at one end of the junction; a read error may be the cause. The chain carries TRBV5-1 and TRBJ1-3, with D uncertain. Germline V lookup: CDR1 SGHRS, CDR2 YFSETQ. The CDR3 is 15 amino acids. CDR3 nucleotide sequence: TGCGCCAGCAGCCCGACGGGAGCCTCTGGGAACACCATATATTTT. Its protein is CASSPTGASGNTIYF.

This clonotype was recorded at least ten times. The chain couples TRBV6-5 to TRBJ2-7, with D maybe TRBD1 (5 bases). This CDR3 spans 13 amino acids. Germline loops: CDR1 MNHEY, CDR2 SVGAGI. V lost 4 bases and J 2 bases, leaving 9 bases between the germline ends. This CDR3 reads CASSSPGTYEQYF. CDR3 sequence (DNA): TGTGCCAGCAGTTCCCCAGGGACCTACGAGCAGTACTTC.

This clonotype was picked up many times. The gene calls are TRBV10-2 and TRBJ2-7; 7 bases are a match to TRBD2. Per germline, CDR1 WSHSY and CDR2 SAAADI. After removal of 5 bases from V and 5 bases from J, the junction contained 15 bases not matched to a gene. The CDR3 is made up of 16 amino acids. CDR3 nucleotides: TGCGCCAGCAGTCCCGAGGGGAGACTAGCCCGGGACGAGCAGTACTTC. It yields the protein CASSPEGRLARDEQYF.

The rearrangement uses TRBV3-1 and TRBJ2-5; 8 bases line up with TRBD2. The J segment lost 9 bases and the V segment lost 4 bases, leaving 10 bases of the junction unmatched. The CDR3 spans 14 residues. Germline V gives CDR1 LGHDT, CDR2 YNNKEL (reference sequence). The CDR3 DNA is TGTGCCAGCAGCCTCCCGGGGGGGTCCCGGGCCCAGTACTTC. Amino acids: CASSLPGGSRAQYF.

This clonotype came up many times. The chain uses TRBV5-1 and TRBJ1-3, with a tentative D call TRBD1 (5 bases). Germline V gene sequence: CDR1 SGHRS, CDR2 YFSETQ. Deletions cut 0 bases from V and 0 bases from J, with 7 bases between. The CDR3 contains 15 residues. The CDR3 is CASSLGDLSGNTIYF. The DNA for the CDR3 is TGCGCCAGCAGCTTGGGGGACCTCTCTGGAAACACCATATATTTT. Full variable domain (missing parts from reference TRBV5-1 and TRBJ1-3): KAGVTQTPRYLIKTRGQQVTLSCSPISGHRSVSWYQQTPGQGLQFLFEYFSETQRNKGNFPGRFSGRQFSNSRSEMNVSTLELGDSALYLCASSLGDLSGNTIYFGEGSWLTVV.

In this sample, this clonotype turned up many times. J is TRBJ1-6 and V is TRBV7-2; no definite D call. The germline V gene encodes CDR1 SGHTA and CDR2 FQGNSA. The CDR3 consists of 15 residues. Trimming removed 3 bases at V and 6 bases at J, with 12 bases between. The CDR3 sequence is CASSLGGSTNSPLHF. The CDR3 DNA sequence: TGTGCCAGCAGCTTGGGCGGCAGCACTAATTCACCCCTCCACTTT.

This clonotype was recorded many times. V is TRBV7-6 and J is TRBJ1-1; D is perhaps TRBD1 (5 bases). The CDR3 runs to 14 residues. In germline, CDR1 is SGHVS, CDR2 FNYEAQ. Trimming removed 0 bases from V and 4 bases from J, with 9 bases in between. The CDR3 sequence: CASSLAGPRTEAFF. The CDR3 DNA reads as TGTGCCAGCAGCTTAGCGGGACCGCGCACTGAAGCTTTCTTT.

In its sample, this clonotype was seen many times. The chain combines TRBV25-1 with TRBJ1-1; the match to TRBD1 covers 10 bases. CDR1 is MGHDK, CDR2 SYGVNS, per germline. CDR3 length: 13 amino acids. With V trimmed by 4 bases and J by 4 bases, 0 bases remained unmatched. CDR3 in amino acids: CASSGTGGTEAFF. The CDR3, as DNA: TGTGCCAGCAGTGGGACAGGGGGCACTGAAGCTTTCTTT.

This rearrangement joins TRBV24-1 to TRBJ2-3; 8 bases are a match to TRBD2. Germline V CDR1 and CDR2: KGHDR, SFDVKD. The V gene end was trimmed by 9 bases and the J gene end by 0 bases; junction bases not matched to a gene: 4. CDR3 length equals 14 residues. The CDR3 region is CATGTRRSTDTQYF. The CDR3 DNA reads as TGTGCCACCGGGACTAGGCGAAGCACAGATACGCAGTATTTT.

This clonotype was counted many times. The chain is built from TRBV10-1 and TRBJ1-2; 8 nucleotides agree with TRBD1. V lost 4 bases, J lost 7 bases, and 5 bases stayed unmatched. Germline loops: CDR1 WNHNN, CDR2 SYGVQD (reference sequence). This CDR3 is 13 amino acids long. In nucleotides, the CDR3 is TGCGCCAGCAGTGTGGACAGGGCTCGTGGCTACACCTTC. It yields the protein CASSVDRARGYTF.